This TCR beta chain was recovered during a study of T cells in Graves' hyperthyroidism and ophthalmopathy. This clonotype has more than one count but fewer than ten. The source of the PBMCs was about 10 ml of fresh peripheral blood. TCR beta CDR3 sequences were amplified from RNA transcripts. Primed by the HTBI set, a first-round RT-PCR was run on the TCR CDR3. TCRdb reanalysed the multiplex PCR reads using MiXCR and keeps one entry per CDR3 protein. The sample holds about 480,000 distinct CDR3 sequences, around 15% seen once. With 1 base removed from V and 5 bases from J, the gap between germline ends came to 5 bases. Germline loops: CDR1 LNHDA, CDR2 SQIVND (reference sequence). The CDR3 is 13 amino acids.

The receptor comes from a woman between 18 and 29 years old with Graves' hyperthyroidism. The sequencing input was blood. This chain links TRBV19 with TRBJ2-2; possibly TRBD2 for D (5 bases). The CDR3 loop is CASSIAGTGELFF. The CDR3 DNA sequence: TGTGCCAGTAGTATAGCGGGGACCGGGGAGCTGTTTTTT.